The clone carrying this TCR beta chain was found many times. The TCR beta CDR3 regions underwent amplification using RNA transcripts as the source. When the TCR CDR3 underwent first-round RT-PCR, the HTBI primer set was used. TCRdb reanalysed the multiplex PCR reads using MiXCR and keeps one entry per CDR3 protein. The sample records over 250,000 distinct CDR3 sequences, about 13% being singletons. The source of the sample is a study of T cells in Graves' hyperthyroidism and ophthalmopathy. Study-level information: Peripheral blood was secured at the point of initial diagnosis, before any treatment.

Fresh peripheral blood, approximately 10 ml, was the source of the PBMCs. The sequenced sample was blood. The clonotype originates from a woman in her 40s with Graves' ophthalmopathy.

The CDR3 DNA reads as TGTGCCAGCCGACCGATGGGACTAGCGGGAGCGGACCAGTTCTTC. Protein: CASRPMGLAGADQFF. The chain carries TRBV2 and TRBJ2-1, with TRBD2 matching over 14 bases. This CDR3 has 15 residues. Trimming took 8 bases from V and 13 from J; bases not matched to a gene: 13. The germline V gene encodes CDR1 SNHLY and CDR2 FYNNEI.